What follows are 9 T cell receptor beta chains derived from one specimen sequenced in a study of T-cell reconstitution after alpha-beta-depleted transplantation in children. This sample's TCRbeta library carried unique molecular identifier barcodes. One entry per CDR3 protein, called by TCRdb with MiXCR from the PCR reads. The repertoire includes 100,000 to 150,000 distinct CDR3 sequences, roughly 23% of them detected once, and 10% to 13% sits in the top ten. Sequences were derived from PBMCs, mostly from graft donor cells, sampled 180 days after TCRalphabeta/CD19-depleted stem cell transplant. The receptors come from a male patient between 2 and 10 years old who had a stem cell transplant for chronic granulomatous disease, so the T cells may come from the graft donor.

The genes are TRBV7-3 and TRBJ1-1; no definite D call. The CDR3 contains 14 residues. V lost 0 bases, J lost 7 bases, and 12 bases lay in between. The germline V gene encodes CDR1 SGHTA and CDR2 FQGTGA. This CDR3 is CASSLTGGLHEAFF. CDR3 nucleotides: TGTGCCAGCAGCTTAACGGGTGGTTTGCATGAAGCTTTCTTT.

In this sample, this clonotype turned up many times. The CDR3 sequence: CASRSGTVLTNYGYTF. As DNA, the CDR3 is TGCGCCAGCAGGTCCGGGACAGTCCTCACCAACTATGGCTACACCTTC. V is TRBV5-1 and J is TRBJ1-2; 7 bases map to TRBD1. Per the germline V gene, CDR1 is SGHRS and CDR2 is YFSETQ. The CDR3 contains 16 residues. V shed 5 bases and J 2 bases; nucleotides not matched to a gene: 12.

This clonotype was found a few times. CDR3 sequence reads: CASSFSGQRSYLYEQYF. In DNA form, the CDR3 reads TGTGCCAGCAGTTTCTCGGGGCAGCGGAGTTATTTGTACGAGCAGTACTTC. This chain uses TRBV12-3 or TRBV12-4 with TRBJ2-7, with D perhaps being TRBD1 or TRBD2 (5 bases each). The CDR3 is 17 amino acids. V lost 3 bases and J lost 4, with 22 bases in between.

The CDR3 is CAIGPDLIGHAGANVLTF. CDR3 in DNA: TGTGCCATCGGCCCCGATCTTATAGGCCACGCTGGGGCCAACGTCCTGACTTTC. V usage is TRBV28 and J usage is TRBJ2-6, with D uncertain. Germline-derived CDR1 and CDR2 are MDHEN and SYDVKM. V dropped 10 bases and J dropped 2 bases, with 24 bases sitting between them. The CDR3 contains 18 residues.

This clonotype was detected many times. This sequence joins TRBV12-3 or TRBV12-4 and TRBJ2-7, with 8 positions matching TRBD1. CDR3 length: 14 residues. V trimming: 5 bases; J trimming: 6 bases; junction bases outside the gene matches: 9. The chain's CDR3 is CASSTTGAQAEQYF. DNA of the CDR3: TGTGCCAGCAGTACGACAGGGGCTCAGGCCGAGCAGTACTTC.

This clonotype has just a few counts. This chain links TRBV20-1 with TRBJ1-1; 9 bases map to TRBD1. The CDR3 runs 13 residues. Trimming removed 6 bases from V and 6 bases from J; junction bases left unmatched: 8. Germline CDR1 and CDR2: DFQATT and SNEGSKA (reference sequence). CDR3 DNA sequence: TGCAGTGCAAAAACAGGGGGCCGTGCTGAAGCTTTCTTT. It specifies CSAKTGGRAEAFF.

This clonotype was seen at least ten times. This sequence joins TRBV15 and TRBJ1-2; D ambiguous. This CDR3 comprises 15 residues. CDR1 and CDR2 from the germline V gene are LNHNV and YYDKDF (reference sequence). Trimming took 1 base from V and 1 from J, leaving 10 bases between them. The CDR3 nucleotides are TGTGCCACCAGCAGAGGACCGCACCTTAACTATGGCTACACCTTC. Its translation is CATSRGPHLNYGYTF.

This clonotype was observed a handful of times. This sequence joins TRBV7-2 and TRBJ2-5; the match to TRBD2 covers 13 bases. Germline CDR1 and CDR2: SGHTA and FQGNSA. With 2 bases clipped from V and 2 bases from J, the junction kept 2 bases outside the gene matches. The CDR3 totals 16 residues. This chain's CDR3 is CASSLRLAGGQETQYF. CDR3 sequence (DNA): TGTGCCAGCAGCTTAAGACTAGCGGGGGGACAAGAGACCCAGTACTTC.

This clonotype was seen a handful of times. This sequence joins TRBV5-5 and TRBJ2-6; D is unresolved. The germline CDR1 and CDR2 sequences are SGHKS and YYEKEE (reference sequence). The CDR3 covers 15 residues. V lost 2 bases and J lost 0, with 6 bases in between. In DNA form, the CDR3 reads TGTGCCAGCAGCTTACTCAACTCTGGGGCCAACGTCCTGACTTTC. Its translation is CASSLLNSGANVLTF.